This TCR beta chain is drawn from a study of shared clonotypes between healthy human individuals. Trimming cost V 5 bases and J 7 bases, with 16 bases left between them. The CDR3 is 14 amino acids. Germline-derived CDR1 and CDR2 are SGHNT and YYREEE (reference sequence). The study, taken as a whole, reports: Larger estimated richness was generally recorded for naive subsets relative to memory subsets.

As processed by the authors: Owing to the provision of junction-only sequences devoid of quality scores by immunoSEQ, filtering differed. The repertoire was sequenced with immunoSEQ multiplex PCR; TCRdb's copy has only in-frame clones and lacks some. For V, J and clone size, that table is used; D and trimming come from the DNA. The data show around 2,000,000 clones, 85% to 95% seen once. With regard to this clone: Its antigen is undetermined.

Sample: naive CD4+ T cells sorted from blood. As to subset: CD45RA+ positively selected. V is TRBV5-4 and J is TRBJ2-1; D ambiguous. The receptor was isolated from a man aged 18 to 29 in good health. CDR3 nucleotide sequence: TGTGCCAGCAGACTTCTGACAAACCAAAATGAGCAGTTCTTC. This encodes CASRLLTNQNEQFF.